Detailed here is one T cell receptor beta chain. Its cognate antigen is unknown. Authors of the study amplified TCR beta CDR3 regions from RNA transcripts. The study used the HTBI primer set for a first-round RT-PCR of the TCR CDR3. TCRdb called the multiplex PCR reads again in MiXCR, with one record for every CDR3 protein. The table lists about 480,000 distinct CDR3 sequences, approximately 23% of them singletons, with about 53% in the top ten. Per germline, CDR1 LGHDT and CDR2 YNNKEL (reference sequence). Trimming took 0 bases from V and 2 from J, leaving 10 bases between them. CDR3 length: 15 amino acids. These data come from a study of T cells in Graves' hyperthyroidism and ophthalmopathy. Overall study findings and caveats: Blood held most thyroid clonotypes expanded above 0.001 frequency.

Using over 8.5 ml of fresh peripheral blood, PBMCs were prepared. The chain carries TRBV3-1 and TRBJ1-2; a possible D gene is TRBD1 (5 bases). This clonotype was sampled from a woman aged 70-85 years with Graves' ophthalmopathy. Material: blood. CDR3 DNA: TGTGCCAGCAGCCAAGAAGGGGCAGGGAACTATGGCTACACCTTC. Translation gives CASSQEGAGNYGYTF.